The clone carrying this T cell receptor beta chain was recorded only once. No antigen is known for it. This entry is derived from a study of shared clonotypes between healthy human individuals. The study's findings and limits: Generation probability values for non-shared clonotypes were lower than those for clonotypes shared by all four donors. Sequencing depth was expected to influence donor clonotype sharing. Exclusively blood specimens were collected; tissue repertoires likely differ.

Germline CDR1 SEHNR, CDR2 FQNEAQ (reference sequence). The CDR3 totals 13 residues. Trimming took 5 bases from V and 7 from J; bases not matched to a gene: 4. Deep was the level used in running the assay. Generated by immunoSEQ multiplex PCR, the TCRdb table keeps only in-frame clones and is missing some. The sample has about 360,000 clones; over 70% are singletons. J is TRBJ2-1 and V is TRBV7-9, with TRBD2 matching 8 bases. The sequenced sample was memory CD4+ T cells sorted from blood. The sample's subset: CD45RA-negative fraction. This sequence originates from a man younger than 45 in good health. Written as DNA, the CDR3 is TGTGCCAGCAGCCAGGGGACTAGTAATGAGCAGTTCTTC. Translation: CASSQGTSNEQFF.